Below, 18 T cell receptor beta chains from the same sample are listed, as sequenced in a study of response to subunit inactivated influenza vaccine. TCRdb reprocessed the RT-PCR reads with MiXCR, giving one entry per CDR3 protein. The sample shows roughly 650,000 distinct CDR3 sequences, less than 20% of them seen only once. This specimen was PBMCs from blood, taken roughly 12 days after vaccination. The receptors stem from a man aged 50 to 59 who received an inactivated influenza vaccine.

This clonotype was detected only a few times. The V and J genes are TRBV6-1 and TRBJ2-1; D not certain. This CDR3 comprises 12 residues. V was trimmed by 0 bases and J by 7 bases, leaving 4 bases between them. Germline V lookup: CDR1 MNHNS, CDR2 SASEGT. CDR3 nucleotide sequence: TGTGCCAGCAGTGAAGCTCGGAATGAGCAGTTCTTC. Its translation: CASSEARNEQFF.

This sequence joins TRBV5-1 and TRBJ2-1, with D unclear. Germline V gene sequence: CDR1 SGHRS, CDR2 YFSETQ. V lost 4 bases, J lost 2 bases, and 13 bases lay in between. This CDR3 has 15 amino acids. CDR3 protein: CASSKGQLTYNEQFF. DNA for the CDR3: TGCGCCAGCAGCAAGGGTCAGCTCACCTACAATGAGCAGTTCTTC.

This clonotype was seen repeatedly, ten times or more. This rearrangement joins TRBV4-2 to TRBJ1-6, with unresolved D. V was pared by 0 bases and J by 4 bases, with 10 bases between. The germline V gene encodes CDR1 LGHNA and CDR2 YNFKEQ. This CDR3 region has 16 residues. The CDR3 DNA sequence: TGTGCCAGCAGCCAAGAGGCGGACGGTTATAATTCACCCCTCCACTTT. Its translation is CASSQEADGYNSPLHF.

This clonotype was observed a handful of times. The chain carries TRBV6-1 and TRBJ1-3, with 7 bases identical to TRBD1. V lost 5 bases, J lost 0 bases, and 7 bases stayed unmatched. Germline lookup yields CDR1 MNHNS and CDR2 SASEGT. This CDR3 spans 16 amino acids. The CDR3 region has the DNA TGTGCCAGCAGTCGACAGGGTGGACTCTCTGGAAACACCATATATTTT. Translation gives CASSRQGGLSGNTIYF.

CDR3 in amino acids: CASSVVGGKGDTEAFF. The DNA of the CDR3 is TGTGCCAGCAGCGTAGTGGGAGGGAAGGGGGACACTGAAGCTTTCTTT. This chain joins TRBV9 and TRBJ1-1; a possible D gene is TRBD1 (6 bases). In germline, CDR1 is SGDLS, CDR2 YYNGEE. The CDR3 is 16 residues long. V was shortened by 0 bases and J by 3 bases, with 15 bases between the two germline ends.

The rearrangement joins TRBV15 to TRBJ2-7; D not certain. Germline V gives CDR1 LNHNV, CDR2 YYDKDF (reference sequence). CDR3 length: 14 residues. With 1 base removed from V and 1 base from J, the gap between germline ends came to 8 bases. CDR3 sequence (DNA): TGTGCCACCAGCAGAGTACGCAGTTCCTACGAGCAGTACTTC. Its protein product is CATSRVRSSYEQYF.

The rearrangement uses TRBV20-1 and TRBJ1-2, with TRBD1 matching 10 bases. The CDR3 is made up of 15 amino acids. Germline V gene lookup returns CDR1 DFQATT and CDR2 SNEGSKA (reference sequence). J gave up 2 bases and V 3 bases, and 6 bases lay outside the gene matches. CDR3 bases: TGCAGTGCTAGCCCGCGGACAGGGGGGAACTATGGCTACACCTTC. Its protein product is CSASPRTGGNYGYTF.

The genes are TRBV5-1 and TRBJ1-1, with D uncertain. This CDR3 region has 15 residues. Trimming took off 4 bases at V and 1 base at J, with 14 bases between the two ends. The germline gives CDR1 SGHRS, CDR2 YFSETQ. The CDR3 DNA is TGCGCCAGCAGCCCCAATAGCGACAAGAACACTGAAGCTTTCTTT. Translated: CASSPNSDKNTEAFF.

The CDR3 loop reads CASSPFAGELFF. The DNA of the CDR3 is TGTGCCAGCAGCCCCTTCGCCGGGGAGCTGTTTTTT. V is TRBV7-2 and J is TRBJ2-2; no definite D call. Trimming pared 5 bases from V and 6 bases from J, leaving 7 bases between. Germline V gene lookup returns CDR1 SGHTA and CDR2 FQGNSA. The CDR3 is made up of 12 amino acids. Complete variable domain (other parts from reference TRBV7-2 and TRBJ2-2): GAGVSQSPSNKVTEKGKDVELRCDPISGHTALYWYRQSLGQGLEFLIYFQGNSAPDKSGLPSDRFSAERTGGSVSTLTIQRTQQEDSAVYLCASSPFAGELFFGEGSRLTVL.

A few counts support this clonotype. The rearrangement joins TRBV7-6 to TRBJ2-1; the match to TRBD2 covers 7 bases. J gave up 8 bases and V 5 bases, and 6 bases lay outside the gene matches. CDR3 length: 13 amino acids. Germline lookup yields CDR1 SGHVS and CDR2 FNYEAQ. This CDR3 is CASSATTSDEQFF. In DNA, the CDR3 is TGTGCCAGCAGCGCGACCACTAGCGATGAGCAGTTCTTC.

The chain is built from TRBV20-1 and TRBJ2-7; D is unclear. Germline V gene lookup returns CDR1 DFQATT and CDR2 SNEGSKA (reference sequence). CDR3 length: 15 residues. V lost 3 bases, J lost 6 bases, and 21 bases lay in between. The CDR3 DNA follows: TGCAGTGCTAGGACTCCGGGCCAATCCTCGGGCGAGCAGTACTTC. The encoded protein is CSARTPGQSSGEQYF.

This clonotype came up a few times. V is TRBV7-9 and J is TRBJ1-2; D gene uncertain. CDR1 and CDR2 (germline): SEHNR, FQNEAQ (reference sequence). The CDR3 has 14 residues. V was clipped by 4 bases and J by 6 bases, with 15 bases between them. This chain's CDR3 is CASSSGPARDGYTF. As DNA, the CDR3 is TGTGCCAGCAGCTCGGGCCCCGCTAGGGATGGCTACACCTTC.

V gene TRBV7-6 combines with J gene TRBJ2-2; D not resolved. V was cut by 5 bases and J by 1 base, with 8 bases left in between. The CDR3 is 14 amino acids. CDR1 and CDR2 (germline): SGHVS, FNYEAQ. CDR3 amino acids: CASSPHENTGELFF. The DNA for the CDR3 is TGTGCCAGCAGCCCACACGAGAACACCGGGGAGCTGTTTTTT.

This clonotype was seen only a few times. The chain combines TRBV24-1 with TRBJ1-2; 9 nucleotides line up with TRBD1. J gave up 8 bases and V 6 bases, and 9 bases lay outside the gene matches. Germline V gene lookup returns CDR1 KGHDR and CDR2 SFDVKD. CDR3 length equals 14 residues. The CDR3 nucleotides read TGTGCCACCAGTTCAGCGGACAGGGGAGGAGGCTACACCTTC. Translated: CATSSADRGGGYTF.

This clonotype has more than one count but fewer than ten. The chain carries TRBV12-3 or TRBV12-4 and TRBJ2-5; D is undetermined. The CDR3 contains 12 residues. The ends were cut back, 5 bases at V and 7 bases at J, with 11 bases in the middle. CDR3 DNA: TGTGCCAGCAGTCTTCGGGTGGGGACCCAGTACTTC. It is translated as CASSLRVGTQYF.

The chain combines TRBV5-1 with TRBJ2-1; D may correspond to TRBD1 or TRBD2 (5 bases each). From germline, CDR1 is SGHRS and CDR2 YFSETQ. V lost 4 bases and J lost 7, with 15 bases in between. CDR3 length: 14 residues. The CDR3 bases are TGCGCCAGCAGCCCACGCCTGGGGGTAAATGAGCAGTTCTTC. This translates into CASSPRLGVNEQFF.

This clonotype was observed a single time. The chain uses TRBV11-2 and TRBJ2-7, with a weak D call TRBD1 (5 bases). Looked up from germline, CDR1 is SGHAT and CDR2 is FQNNGV. The CDR3 consists of 15 residues. Trimming removed 0 bases from V and 3 bases from J, with 12 bases in between. CDR3 protein: CASSLEGAVLYEQYF. CDR3 nucleotide sequence: TGTGCCAGCAGCTTAGAAGGGGCAGTACTCTACGAGCAGTACTTC.

This clonotype was detected only a few times. The rearrangement joins TRBV24-1 to TRBJ2-1, with 13 bases aligning to TRBD2. Germline V gene data show CDR1 as KGHDR and CDR2 as SFDVKD. The junction had 2 bases not matched to a gene; V was cut back by 3 bases and J by 4 bases. This CDR3 contains 16 residues. CDR3 DNA: TGTGCCACCAGTGATATACTAGCGGGAGGGTACAATGAGCAGTTCTTC. Protein product: CATSDILAGGYNEQFF.